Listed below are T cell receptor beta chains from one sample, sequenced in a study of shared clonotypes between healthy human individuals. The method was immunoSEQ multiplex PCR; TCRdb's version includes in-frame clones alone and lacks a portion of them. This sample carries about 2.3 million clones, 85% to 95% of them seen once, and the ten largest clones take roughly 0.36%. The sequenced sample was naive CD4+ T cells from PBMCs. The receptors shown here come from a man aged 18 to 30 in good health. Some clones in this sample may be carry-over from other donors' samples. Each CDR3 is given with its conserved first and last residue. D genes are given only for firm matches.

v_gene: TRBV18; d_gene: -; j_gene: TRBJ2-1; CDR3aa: CASSPEARVKFF; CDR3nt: TGTGCCAGCTCACCAGAGGCCAGGGTAAAGTTCTTC
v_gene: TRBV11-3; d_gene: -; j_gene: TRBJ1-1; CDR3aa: CASSAQGNTEAFF; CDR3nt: TGTGCCAGCAGCGCACAGGGTAACACTGAAGCTTTCTTT
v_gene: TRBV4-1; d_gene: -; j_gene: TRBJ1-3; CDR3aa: CASSIEGTVSGNTIYF; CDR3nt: TGCGCCAGCAGCATCGAGGGGACGGTCTCTGGAAACACCATATATTTT
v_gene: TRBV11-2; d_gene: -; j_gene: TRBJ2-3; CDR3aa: CASSFFRRKVRDTQYF; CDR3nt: TGTGCCAGCAGCTTTTTCCGCCGGAAAGTCAGGGATACGCAGTATTTT
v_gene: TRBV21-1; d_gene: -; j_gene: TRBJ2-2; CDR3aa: CASSREVAGELFF; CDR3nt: TGTGCCAGCAGCAGAGAGGTAGCCGGGGAGCTGTTTTTT
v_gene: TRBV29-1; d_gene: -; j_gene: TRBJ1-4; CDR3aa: CSVWADPNEKLFF; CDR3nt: TGCAGCGTTTGGGCGGACCCCAATGAAAAACTGTTTTTT
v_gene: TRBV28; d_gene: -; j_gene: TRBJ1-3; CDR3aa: CASSLDYPGNTIYF; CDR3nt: TGTGCCAGCAGTTTAGACTACCCTGGGAACACCATATATTTT
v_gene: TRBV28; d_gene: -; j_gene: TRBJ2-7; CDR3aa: CASSLSSRFYEQYF; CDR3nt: TGTGCCAGCAGTTTGTCTAGCCGATTCTACGAGCAGTACTTC
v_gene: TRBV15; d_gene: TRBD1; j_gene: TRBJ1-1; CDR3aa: CATRERTGANTEAFF; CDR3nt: TGTGCCACCAGGGAGAGGACAGGGGCCAACACTGAAGCTTTCTTT
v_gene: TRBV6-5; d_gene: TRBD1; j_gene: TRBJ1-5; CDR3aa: CASSYGQGNQPQHF; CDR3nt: TGTGCCAGCAGTTACGGACAGGGTAATCAGCCCCAGCATTTT
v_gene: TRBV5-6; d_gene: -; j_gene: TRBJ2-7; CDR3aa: CASSLWLISYEQYF; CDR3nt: TGTGCCAGCAGCTTGTGGCTGATTTCCTACGAGCAGTACTTC
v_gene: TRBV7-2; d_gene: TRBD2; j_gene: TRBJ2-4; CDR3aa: CASSPPGGRAAVQYF; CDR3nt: TGTGCCAGCAGCCCCCCAGGCGGGAGAGCCGCTGTTCAGTACTTC
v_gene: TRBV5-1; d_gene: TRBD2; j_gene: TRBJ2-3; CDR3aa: CASSRLAGGHPDTQYF; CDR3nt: TGCGCCAGCAGCAGGCTAGCGGGAGGGCACCCAGATACGCAGTATTTT
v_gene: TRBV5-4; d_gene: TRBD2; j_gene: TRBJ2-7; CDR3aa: CASSTAQGTSIYEQYF; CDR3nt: TGTGCCAGCAGCACCGCCCAGGGGACTAGCATTTACGAGCAGTACTTC